This T cell receptor (beta chain) was sequenced for a study of T cells in Graves' hyperthyroidism and ophthalmopathy. Study at large: Prior to any treatment, at the point of initial diagnosis, peripheral blood was collected.

Germline CDR1 SGDLS, CDR2 YYNGEE. The CDR3 loop spans 16 amino acids. V shed 0 bases and J shed 0 bases, with 10 bases lying between them. Patients having uncontrolled infection, another autoimmune disease, pregnancy or lactation were not included. Fresh peripheral blood, around 11 ml of it, supplied the PBMCs. Researchers took RNA transcripts and amplified the TCR beta CDR3 regions from them. A first-round RT-PCR of the TCR CDR3 used the HTBI primer set. One entry per CDR3 protein, called by TCRdb with MiXCR from the multiplex PCR reads. Counted here are 330,000 or so distinct CDR3 sequences, roughly a fifth occurring once; the ten biggest clones make up under 45%.

Sequencing was carried out using blood. The chain uses TRBV9 and TRBJ1-3, with D unresolved. The receptor was isolated from a man aged 50 to 60 with Graves' ophthalmopathy. The CDR3 coding sequence is TGTGCCAGCAGCGTAGATGTCAGCTACTCTGGAAACACCATATATTTT. It translates to CASSVDVSYSGNTIYF. The full variable domain, completed using reference TRBV9 and TRBJ1-3, is DSGVTQTPKHLITATGQRVTLRCSPRSGDLSVYWYQQSLDQGLQFLIQYYNGEERAKGNILERFSAQQFPDLHSELNLSSLELGDSALYFCASSVDVSYSGNTIYFGEGSWLTVV.